This T cell receptor beta chain derives from a study of T cells after yellow fever vaccination. Study details: Some fractions had low cell numbers, and these were prepared with SMART-Seq v4 Ultra Low Input.

Study results and caveats: The secondary response peaked faster, at day 5 versus 15, but was weaker.

The CDR3 length is 15 residues. V trimming: 4 bases; J trimming: 8 bases; junction bases outside the gene matches: 11. Germline lookup yields CDR1 LNHDA and CDR2 SQIVND (reference sequence). The study made its TCR cDNA through 5'RACE template switching. That step introduced a universal primer site along with UMIs. MiXCR, run by TCRdb on the 5' RACE reads, gives a single entry per CDR3 protein. The table lists 500,000 to 700,000 distinct CDR3 sequences, 19% of them singletons. About this clonotype: The antigen is unknown.

The chain uses TRBV19 and TRBJ2-7; 10 bases agree with TRBD2. This TCR came from a man younger than 45 who received the YFV17D yellow fever vaccine. The material sequenced was PBMCs, taken 15 days after the yellow fever booster vaccination. CDR3 DNA sequence: TGTGCCAGTAGTAAGCTAGCGGGAGAAGGTTGGAAGCAGTACTTC. This encodes CASSKLAGEGWKQYF.